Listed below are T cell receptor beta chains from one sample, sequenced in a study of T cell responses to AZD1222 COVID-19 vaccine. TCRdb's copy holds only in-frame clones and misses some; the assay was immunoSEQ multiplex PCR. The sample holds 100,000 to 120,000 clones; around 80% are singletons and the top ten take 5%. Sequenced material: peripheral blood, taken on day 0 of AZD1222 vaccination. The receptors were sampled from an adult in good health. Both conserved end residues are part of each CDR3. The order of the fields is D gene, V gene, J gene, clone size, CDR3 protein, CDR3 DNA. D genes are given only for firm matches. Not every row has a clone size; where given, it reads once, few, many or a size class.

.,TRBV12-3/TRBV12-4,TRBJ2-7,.,CASSLPDAYEQYF,TGTGCCAGCAGTTTACCGGACGCCTACGAGCAGTACTTC
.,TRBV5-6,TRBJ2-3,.,CASSLLRDTQYF,TGTGCCAGCAGCTTGCTTCGGGATACGCAGTATTTT
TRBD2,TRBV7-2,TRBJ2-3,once,CASSAGTTSDTQYF,TGTGCCAGCAGTGCCGGGACTACCTCAGATACGCAGTATTTT
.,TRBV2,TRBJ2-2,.,CASSEEAFGELFF,TGTGCCAGCAGTGAAGAGGCCTTCGGGGAGCTGTTTTTT
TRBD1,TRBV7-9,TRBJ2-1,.,CASSLSGGQGNEQFF,TGTGCCAGCAGCTTATCAGGGGGACAGGGCAATGAGCAGTTCTTC
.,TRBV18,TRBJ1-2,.,CASSPLDYGYTF,TGTGCCAGCTCACCATTAGACTATGGCTACACCTTC
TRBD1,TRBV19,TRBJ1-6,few,CASSTRTGVGHNSPLHF,TGTGCCAGTAGTACTCGGACAGGGGTGGGACATAATTCACCCCTCCACTTT
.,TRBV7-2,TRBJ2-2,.,CASSLAQAGELFF,TGTGCCAGCAGCTTAGCGCAGGCAGGGGAGCTGTTTTTT
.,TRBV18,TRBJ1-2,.,CASSPEGLSNGYTF,TGTGCCAGCTCACCGGAGGGATTGTCTAATGGCTACACCTTC
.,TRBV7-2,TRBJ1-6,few,CASSLHPGYNSPLHF,TGTGCCAGCAGCTTACATCCAGGTTATAATTCACCCCTCCACTTT
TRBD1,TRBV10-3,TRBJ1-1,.,CAISGIEYGQGAGAFF,TGTGCCATCAGTGGGATTGAGTATGGCCAGGGGGCAGGTGCTTTCTTT
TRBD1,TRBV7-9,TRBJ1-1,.,CASSSQPGQGMNTEAFF,TGTGCCAGCAGCTCCCAGCCGGGACAGGGGATGAACACTGAAGCTTTCTTT
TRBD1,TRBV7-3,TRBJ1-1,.,CASSPTGWGEAFF,TGTGCCAGCAGCCCGACAGGGTGGGGTGAAGCTTTCTTT
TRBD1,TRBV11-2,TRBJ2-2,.,CASRWPGQGTGELFF,TGTGCCAGCAGGTGGCCGGGACAGGGCACCGGGGAGCTGTTTTTT
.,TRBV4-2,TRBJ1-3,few,CASSQDQGGPGNTIYF,TGTGCCAGCAGCCAAGATCAGGGAGGTCCTGGAAACACCATATATTTT
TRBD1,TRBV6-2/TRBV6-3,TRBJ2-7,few,CASSYRGTGSYEQYF,TGTGCCAGCAGTTACCGGGGGACAGGGTCCTACGAGCAGTACTTC
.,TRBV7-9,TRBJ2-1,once,CASSVPRDEQFF,TGTGCCAGCAGCGTCCCGAGGGACGAGCAGTTCTTC
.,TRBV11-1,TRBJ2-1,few,CASSLSLGNEQFF,TGTGCCAGCAGCTTGTCCCTCGGCAATGAGCAGTTCTTC